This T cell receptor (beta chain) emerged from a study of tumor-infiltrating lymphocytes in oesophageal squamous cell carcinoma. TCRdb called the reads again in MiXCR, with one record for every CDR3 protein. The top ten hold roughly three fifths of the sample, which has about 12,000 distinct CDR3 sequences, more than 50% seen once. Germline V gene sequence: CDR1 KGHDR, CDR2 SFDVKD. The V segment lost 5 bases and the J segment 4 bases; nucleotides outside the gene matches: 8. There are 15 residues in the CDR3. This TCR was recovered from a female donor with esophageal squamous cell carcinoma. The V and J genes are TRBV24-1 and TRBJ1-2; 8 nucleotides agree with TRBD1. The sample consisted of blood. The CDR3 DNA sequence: TGTGCCACCAGTGGTGGACAGGGTCGACTCTATGGCTACACCTTC. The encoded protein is CATSGGQGRLYGYTF.